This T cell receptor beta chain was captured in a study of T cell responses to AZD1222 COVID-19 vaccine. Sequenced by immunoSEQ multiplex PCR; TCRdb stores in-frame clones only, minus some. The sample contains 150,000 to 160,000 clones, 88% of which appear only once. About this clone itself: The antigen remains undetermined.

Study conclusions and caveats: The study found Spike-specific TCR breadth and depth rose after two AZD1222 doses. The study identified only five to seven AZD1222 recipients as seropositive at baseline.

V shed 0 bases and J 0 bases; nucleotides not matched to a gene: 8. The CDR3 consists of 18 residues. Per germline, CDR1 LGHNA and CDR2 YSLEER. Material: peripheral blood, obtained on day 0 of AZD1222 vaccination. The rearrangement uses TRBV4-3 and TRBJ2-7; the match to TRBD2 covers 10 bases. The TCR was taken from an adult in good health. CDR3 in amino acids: CASSQDNLAGGNSYEQYF. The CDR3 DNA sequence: TGCGCCAGCAGCCAAGATAATTTAGCGGGGGGAAACTCCTACGAGCAGTACTTC.